The 4 T cell receptor beta chains given below trace back to one sample, sequenced in a study of blood T cells in healthy people across ages (dated by TCRdb to 2015 to 2017). The library was built by means of 5' RACE. The instrument was an Illumina HiSeq 2500. A second PCR of roughly 7 to 12 cycles was performed with a sample-barcoded 5' primer and a J-beta primer mix. Using fastp at Q25 and MiXCR, TCRdb reprocessed the public reads and kept productive beta chains. Rows with a matching CDR3 protein are joined into one entry that keeps the most common DNA and genes. Present in this sample are about 290,000 distinct CDR3 sequences, less than 30% of which were seen just once. The top ten hold approximately 28% of the sample. Sequencing was carried out using blood. These TCRs come from a woman in her 70s in good health.

In this sample, this clonotype turned up a few times. A read error may produce the germline difference seen at one junction end. The rearrangement joins TRBV20-1 to TRBJ2-5, with D perhaps matching TRBD2 (6 bases). Germline lookup yields CDR1 DFQATT and CDR2 SNEGSKA (reference sequence). The CDR3 is 14 residues long. CDR3 in DNA: TGCAATGCTAGCCCGTGGACTACCAGCATGCAGCAGTACTTC. Translating gives CNASPWTTSMQQYF.

The chain has TRBV6-6 and TRBJ2-1; no reliable D call. Trimming removed 7 bases from V and 10 bases from J, with 14 bases in between. The CDR3 sequence is 12 residues long. Germline lookup yields CDR1 MNHNY and CDR2 SVGAGI (reference sequence). This CDR3 is CASTSDPWEQFF. The CDR3 region has the DNA TGTGCCAGCACATCGGATCCGTGGGAGCAGTTCTTC.

The chain employs TRBV7-8 and TRBJ2-1; D possibly corresponds to TRBD2 (6 bases). The CDR3 is 15 amino acids. V shed 5 bases and J shed 7 bases, with 18 bases lying between them. From germline, CDR1 is SGHVS and CDR2 FQNEAQ. The CDR3 loop reads CASSGRLVWGNEQFF. CDR3 bases: TGTGCCAGCAGCGGTCGACTAGTTTGGGGGAATGAGCAGTTCTTC. Based on the CDR3 plus reference TRBV7-8 and TRBJ2-1, the full variable domain is GAGVSQSPRYKVAKRGQDVALRCDPISGHVSLFWYQQALGQGPEFLTYFQNEAQLDKSGLPSDRFFAERPEGSVSTLKIQRTQQEDSAVYLCASSGRLVWGNEQFFGPGTRLTVL.

The chain joins TRBV5-1 to TRBJ2-1, with D perhaps assigned TRBD1 or TRBD2 (5 bases each). V was trimmed by 6 bases and J by 4 bases, leaving 14 bases between them. Germline CDR1 reads SGHRS; CDR2 reads YFSETQ. CDR3 size: 14 residues. The DNA of the CDR3 is TGCGCCAGCACCTATAGTGGGGGATACAATGAGCAGTTCTTC. Amino acid sequence: CASTYSGGYNEQFF.